This TCR beta chain was retrieved from a study of T cell responses to AZD1222 COVID-19 vaccine (dated by TCRdb to the early 2020s). Some background on the complete study: AZD1222 recipients given second doses at about 4 weeks or at about 12 weeks were pooled, since spike-specific TCR depth and breadth were not found to differ between the two schedules. A total of 233 trial participants underwent TCR sequencing, of whom 200 to 220 received two doses of AZD1222 and about 25 received two doses of the MenACWY control vaccine. Trial participants were enrolled by age into subgroups of 18-55, 56-69 and 70-plus years, and around 150, 28 and 57 TCR-sequenced participants, respectively, were included in these subgroups. Paper-wide results and their limitations: Participants were mostly white British, with more females than males. The authors suggested clonal diversity may have been underestimated. The 56-69-year group was small, and its depth increase did not reach significance, likely because of low power. Reportedly, almost half of the unique spike-specific TCRs recognized epitopes lying outside the regions that are mutated in the B.1.351 and B.1.1.7 variants. CD4 TCRs associated with the vaccine covered the entire spike protein, and the dominant responses were in regions 160-218 and 743-854. Conclusions about previously exposed vaccinees were limited because only six AZD1222 recipients were SARS-CoV-2 seropositive at baseline. After two AZD1222 doses, spike-specific TCR breadth and depth were significantly higher than at day 0 and than in MenACWY recipients. No day 14 peak-response samples were available, so repertoires were characterized only after the peak T cell response.

This clone has more than one count but fewer than ten. Its cognate antigen has yet to be identified. Base qualities were left out, and no much larger clone turns up one base away. The CDR3 regions of human TCRbeta chains were analyzed by immunosequencing. In the original analysis: TCRs in the repertoires were matched against a reference library of SARS-CoV-2-specific TCRs that had been generated with the MIRA antigen-specificity platform. Breadth was defined as the fraction of unique TCRs that were SARS-CoV-2-associated. Depth was defined as the fraction of total T cells that were SARS-CoV-2-associated. Each spike-specific TCR was assigned to its reactive spike region and to a CD4 or CD8 class using the MIRA data. Log10-transformed breadth and depth values were compared by one-way ANOVA with Sidak's multiple comparisons tests. Drawn from immuneACCESS, this table holds only the in-frame rearrangements with V and J called that TCRdb kept. Clones are partly lost; checked studies trace under half to an unresolved V gene and leave the rest unexplained. V and J calls and clone size are copied from that table; D and trimming were computed from the DNA. This sample gives approximately 180,000 clones in total; around nine tenths of them show up just once. The leading ten clones occupy roughly 7.7% of the sample.

Reading the label with the study, this specimen's time point is: baseline before first vaccination. Vaccinee samples came from UK trials COV001 and COV002, including a single-blind randomized controlled phase 2/3 trial of AZD1222 (ChAdOx1 nCoV-19) in healthy adults. For TCRbeta chain sequencing, PBMC samples from trial participants were taken at day 0 and at day 28 after the second dose. The receptor was derived from an adult in good health. This specimen consisted of peripheral blood, obtained on day 0 of AZD1222 vaccination.

The DNA sequence is as follows: TGTGCCAGCAGCTTGACCGGGACAGGGGAGTTAGGGACCGGGGAGCTGTTTTTT. The resulting protein is CASSLTGTGELGTGELFF. The rearrangement joined TRBV7-3 to TRBJ2-2; TRBD1 fits 10 bases in the junction. V and J are trimmed by 3 bases and 5 bases, and the gene matches miss 12 bases of the junction. The germline V gene supplies CDR1 SGHTA and CDR2 FQGTGA. The CDR3, cysteine through phenylalanine, is 18 amino acids long. The retained sequence is limited to the CDR3, 54 bases, with the frame set at the first base.